The 2 T cell receptor beta chains listed next were all sequenced from one sample in a study of T cell repertoires in cytomegalovirus infection. TCRdb analysed the reads with MiXCR anew, one entry per CDR3 protein. There are 200,000 to 250,000 distinct CDR3 sequences in the sample; 35% to 40% occur only once, and 55% to 60% lies in the top ten. No antigen has been assigned to these receptors. The sequenced sample was CD8+ T cells from cultured PBMCs, obtained from culture after CMV antigen stimulation. Receptors originate from a human donor in good health (CMV status not recorded). Some clones in this sample may be carry-over from other donors' samples.

The CDR3 DNA is TGTGCCAGCAGCACCTCGCCAGGGCGTAATGAAAAACTGTTTTTT. It translates to CASSTSPGRNEKLFF. The chain joins TRBV7-2 to TRBJ1-4, with D possibly TRBD1 on 5 matching bases. The CDR3 totals 15 residues. The V gene lost 5 bases and the J gene lost 4 bases, with 14 bases spanning the gap. CDR1 is SGHTA, CDR2 FQGNSA, per germline.

This clonotype was seen ten or more times. The chain couples TRBV27 to TRBJ2-1, with 9 bases aligning to TRBD2. The CDR3 has 15 residues. Trimming at V came to 6 bases and at J to 0 bases, leaving 3 bases not matched to a gene. Per the germline V gene, CDR1 is MNHEY and CDR2 is SMNVEV (reference sequence). CDR3 amino acids: CASSLLAGSYNEQFF. CDR3 in DNA: TGTGCCAGCAGCTTACTAGCGGGCTCCTACAATGAGCAGTTCTTC.